These 2 T cell receptor beta chains were all obtained from the same sample, sequenced in a study of T cells after yellow fever vaccination. One entry per CDR3 protein, called by TCRdb with MiXCR from the 5' RACE reads. Of around 250,000 distinct CDR3 sequences in the sample, roughly 5% are singletons; the top ten hold about 3.5%. Material: CD4+ T cells sorted from PBMCs, obtained on the day of the yellow fever booster vaccination. Receptor source: a man in his late teens or twenties who received the YFV17D yellow fever vaccine.

This clonotype was seen a few times. V gene TRBV7-2 combines with J gene TRBJ2-7, with 7 bases that match TRBD2. With 0 bases clipped from V and 0 bases from J, the junction kept 2 bases outside the gene matches. CDR1 is SGHTA, CDR2 FQGNSA, per germline. CDR3 size: 15 residues. CDR3 DNA: TGTGCCAGCAGCTTAGCGGGAGGGGTCTCCTACGAGCAGTACTTC. Translation gives CASSLAGGVSYEQYF.

This sequence joins TRBV7-2 and TRBJ2-1, with 8 positions matching TRBD1. The CDR3 spans 16 residues. V dropped 0 bases and J dropped 4; count of bases not matched to a gene: 5. Germline loops: CDR1 SGHTA, CDR2 FQGNSA. The CDR3, as DNA: TGTGCCAGCAGCTTAGCGCCCCGGGACAGGTACAATGAGCAGTTCTTC. Encoded protein: CASSLAPRDRYNEQFF.